This T cell receptor beta chain was identified during a study of shared clonotypes between healthy human individuals. Whole-study context: CD4 naive cells filled three plates per donor, CD4 memory three, CD8 naive two and CD8 memory one. Regarding the study as a whole: In contrast to clonotypes shared by all four donors, non-shared clonotypes had lower generation probabilities. Few donors restricted represented genetic and exposure-history diversity.

CD8 cells regarded as naive lacked CD45RO, were positively chosen for CCR7, and omitted terminally differentiated effector memory CD45RA+ cells. This CDR3 contains 14 residues. The germline V gene encodes CDR1 MNHEY and CDR2 SMNVEV (reference sequence). V gave up 7 bases and J gave up 8 bases, with 17 bases separating them. About this clone: The antigen is unknown.

Produced via immunoSEQ multiplex PCR; TCRdb's table is partial and in-frame only. The repertoire holds some 2.1 million clones, with 90% to 95% as singletons. This TCR came from a man aged 18 to 29 in good health. Some clones in this sample may be carry-over from other donors' samples. The sequenced material came from naive CD8+ T cells from PBMCs. The chain carries TRBV27 and TRBJ1-4, with a weak D call TRBD1 (6 bases). In DNA, the CDR3 is TGTGCCAGCACGTGGGGGGGCGGTTTGGAAAAACTGTTTTTT. Protein product: CASTWGGGLEKLFF.